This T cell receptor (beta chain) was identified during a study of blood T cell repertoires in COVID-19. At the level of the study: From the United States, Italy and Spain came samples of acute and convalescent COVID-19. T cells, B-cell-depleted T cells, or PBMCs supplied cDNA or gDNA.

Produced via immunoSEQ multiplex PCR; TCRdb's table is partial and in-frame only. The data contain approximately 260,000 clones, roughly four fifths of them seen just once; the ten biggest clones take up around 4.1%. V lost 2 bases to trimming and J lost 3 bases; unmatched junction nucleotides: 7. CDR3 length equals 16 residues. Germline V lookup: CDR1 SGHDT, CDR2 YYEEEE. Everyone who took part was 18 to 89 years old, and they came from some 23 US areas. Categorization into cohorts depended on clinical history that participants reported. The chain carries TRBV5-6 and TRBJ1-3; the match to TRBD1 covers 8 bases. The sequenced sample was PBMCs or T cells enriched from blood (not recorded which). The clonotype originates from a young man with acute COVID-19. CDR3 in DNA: TGTGCCAGCAGCTTATTCAGGGGGCGAGGTGGAAACACCATATATTTT. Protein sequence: CASSLFRGRGGNTIYF.